A single T cell receptor (beta chain) is shown here with its context. Its antigen specificity is not known. Base qualities were left out, and no much larger clone turns up one base away. Systemically healthy Caucasian individuals from Russia, 39 in total and aged roughly 6 to 100 years, were included as donors. Each donor gave about 9.2 milliliters of peripheral blood, drawn into EDTA-treated Vacutainer tubes. Ficoll-Paque density-gradient centrifugation was used to isolate PBMCs, with at least 6 million per sample. Total RNA, at least 6 micrograms per sample, was extracted from PBMCs with Trizol reagent. The percentages of naive CD45RAhigh/CD27high T cells were determined by flow cytometry on a PBMC aliquot from every donor. This sample stems from a study of blood T cells in healthy people across ages (dated by TCRdb to about 2015). Context from the whole study: In model experiments, roughly one uniquely barcoded TCR beta cDNA molecule per two T cells was captured by template switching. To track age-related changes in TCR beta repertoire diversity, the study relied on deep sequencing normalized with unique cDNA molecular identifiers. Four age groups were formed from the donors: young (average roughly 15 years), middle-aged (around 39), aged (around 68) and long-lived (more than 75). Donors of different ages were randomly distributed across sequencing lanes to avoid experimental bias. For two donors (one aged 18 to 30 and one aged 80 or older), the study analyzed two additional independent replicas of 1 million unique cDNA reads from the same blood draw. General findings and caveats noted by the study authors: Observed TCR beta diversity per million T cells fell roughly linearly with age, and a significant reduction was already apparent by age about 36. Compared with the aged group, the long-lived group had more naive CD4+ T cells, fewer expanded clones and increased TCR diversity, a pattern suggesting age selection. There was a strong correlation between observed TCR beta diversity and the percentage of naive T cells measured by flow cytometry. Estimates of total diversity based on one million sequenced T cells were considered lower bounds and underestimates. The CMV infection status of donors was not known, potentially confounding age-related changes in expanded clonotypes. Because profiling used bulk unsorted PBMCs, naive and antigen-experienced compartments could not be compared conclusively.

The protocol used for the library was 5' RACE. Sequencing used an Illumina HiSeq 2500. A second 7 to 11 cycle PCR used a sample-barcoded 5' primer and a J-beta primer mix. A template-switch 5' adaptor carrying 12 random nucleotides introduced a unique molecular identifier onto each TCR beta cDNA molecule. Each sample yielded at least 3 million CDR3-containing paired-end reads. First-strand cDNA synthesis was performed from all RNA using the Mint cDNA synthesis kit, with priming by a TRBC-specific oligonucleotide. Following uracil-DNA glycosylase treatment, a first 18-cycle PCR with universal primers M1SS and BC2_uni_R was performed on all cDNA. Regarding the original processing steps: Normalization of each sample was performed by random selection of 1 million high-quality reads, each carrying a distinct molecular identifier. Instead of being binned into consensus sequences, reads with shared molecular identifiers were discarded. CDR3 identification, clonotype clustering and error correction used MiTCR with a Q25 quality threshold and the strictest error-elimination algorithm. Lower-bound total TCR beta diversity was estimated with a nonparametric unseen species model using Euler transformation. TCRdb cleaned the public reads at Q25 with fastp, built clones with MiXCR and kept in-frame beta chains. Duplicate CDR3 protein sequences are folded into a single record with the most common DNA and genes. The V and J calls were not made by the authors but by TCRdb's processing. Across this sample there are 1.4 million to 1.5 million distinct CDR3 sequences, with 35% to 45% seen only once. Clones ranked in the top ten supply less than 8% of the sample.

CDR3 length: 14 amino acids, cysteine to phenylalanine. Only the CDR3 portion is preserved as DNA: 42 bases, with reading frame beginning at the first base. V lost 5 bases and J lost 11 bases, and the count of bases not matched to a germline gene is 11. The germline V gene encodes CDR1 MNHEY and CDR2 SVGEGT. Sequencing input: blood. The clonotype comes from a woman aged 18-29 years in good health. The sequence links TRBV6-2 or TRBV6-3 to TRBJ2-5; TRBD2 lines up with 10 middle nucleotides. The nucleotide sequence reads as follows: TGTGCCAGCAGTACCGGGACTAGCGTCAATGAGCAGTACTTC. The encoded protein is CASSTGTSVNEQYF.